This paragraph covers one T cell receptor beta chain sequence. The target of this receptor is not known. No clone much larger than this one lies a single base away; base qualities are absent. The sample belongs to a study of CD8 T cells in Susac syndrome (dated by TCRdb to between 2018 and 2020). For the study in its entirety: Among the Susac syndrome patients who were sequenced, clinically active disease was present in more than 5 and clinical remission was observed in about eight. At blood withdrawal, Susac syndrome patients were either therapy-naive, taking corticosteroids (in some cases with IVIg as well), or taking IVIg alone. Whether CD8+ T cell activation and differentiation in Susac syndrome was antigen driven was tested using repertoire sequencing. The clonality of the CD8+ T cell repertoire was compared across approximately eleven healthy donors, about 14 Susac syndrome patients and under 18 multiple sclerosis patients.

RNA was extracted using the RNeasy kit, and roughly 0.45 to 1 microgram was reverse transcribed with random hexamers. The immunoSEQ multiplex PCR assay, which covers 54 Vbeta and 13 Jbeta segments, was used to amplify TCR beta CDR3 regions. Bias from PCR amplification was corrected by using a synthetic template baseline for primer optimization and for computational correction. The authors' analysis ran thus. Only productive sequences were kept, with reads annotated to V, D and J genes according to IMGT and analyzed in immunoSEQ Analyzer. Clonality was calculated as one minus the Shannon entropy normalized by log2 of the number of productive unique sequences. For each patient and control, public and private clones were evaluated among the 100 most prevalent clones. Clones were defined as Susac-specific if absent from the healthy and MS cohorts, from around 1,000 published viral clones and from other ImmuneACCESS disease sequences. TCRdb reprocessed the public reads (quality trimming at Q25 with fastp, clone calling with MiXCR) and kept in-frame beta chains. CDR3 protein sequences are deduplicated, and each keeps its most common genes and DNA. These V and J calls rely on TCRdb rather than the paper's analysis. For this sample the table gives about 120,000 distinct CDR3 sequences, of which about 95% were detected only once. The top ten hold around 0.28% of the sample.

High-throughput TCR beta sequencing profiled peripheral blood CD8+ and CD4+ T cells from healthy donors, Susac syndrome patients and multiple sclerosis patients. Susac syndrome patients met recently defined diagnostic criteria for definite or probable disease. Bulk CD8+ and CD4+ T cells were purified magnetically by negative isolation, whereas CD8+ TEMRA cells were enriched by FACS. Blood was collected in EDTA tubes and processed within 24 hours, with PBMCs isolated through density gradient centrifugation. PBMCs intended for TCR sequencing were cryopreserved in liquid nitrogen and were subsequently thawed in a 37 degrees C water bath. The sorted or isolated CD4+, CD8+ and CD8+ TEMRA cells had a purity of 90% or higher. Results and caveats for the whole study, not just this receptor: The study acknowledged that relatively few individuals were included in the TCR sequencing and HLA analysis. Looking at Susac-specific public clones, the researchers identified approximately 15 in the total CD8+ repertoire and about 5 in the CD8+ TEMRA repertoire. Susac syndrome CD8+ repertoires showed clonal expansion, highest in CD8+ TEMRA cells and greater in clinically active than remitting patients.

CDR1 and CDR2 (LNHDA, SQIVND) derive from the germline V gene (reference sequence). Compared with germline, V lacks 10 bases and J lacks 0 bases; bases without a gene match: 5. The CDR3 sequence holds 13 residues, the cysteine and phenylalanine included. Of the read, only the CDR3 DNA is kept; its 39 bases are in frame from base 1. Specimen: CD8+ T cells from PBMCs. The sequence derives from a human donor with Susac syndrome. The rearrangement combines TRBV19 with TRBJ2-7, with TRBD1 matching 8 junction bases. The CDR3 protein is CATQGASSYEQYF. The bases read TGTGCCACCCAGGGGGCGAGCTCCTACGAGCAGTACTTC.